The clone carrying this T cell receptor (beta chain) was recorded once. Its antigen remains unidentified. Repertoires were generated with immunoSEQ multiplex PCR, while TCRdb's copy carries only in-frame clones and drops some. The table lists over 9,000 clones, roughly 70% of them singletons. This entry comes from a study of somatic mutations in cytotoxic T cells in rheumatoid arthritis. Across the whole study: Nearly 100% purity was obtained when some V beta antibody-stained T-cell populations were flow-sorted; these included V beta1+ cells sequenced for TCRB.

Buffy coats from blood donors, median age roughly 51 years (range about 21-70), 55% female, served as healthy controls. Study outcomes and limitations: Nothing was done to adjust for multiple comparisons when TRBV07 showed up slightly less in rheumatoid arthritis patients. Exceedance of 20% of CD8+ cells by the largest CD8+ clone occurred in 8 of 65 patients.

From germline, CDR1 is MDHEN and CDR2 SYDVKM. The CDR3 extends over 14 amino acids. V lost 3 bases, J lost 1 base, and 9 bases lay in between. Material for sequencing was CD8+ T cells sorted from blood. The clonotype originates from a man aged 60 to 69 in good health. This chain links TRBV28 with TRBJ2-5, with D possibly being TRBD2 (6 bases). CDR3 sequence: CASSFGGTQETQYF. For the CDR3, the DNA is TGTGCCAGCAGTTTCGGAGGGACCCAAGAGACCCAGTACTTC.